This T cell receptor beta chain was recorded in a study of T-cell memory formation after mild COVID-19. For the study at large: TCR clusters were largely donor specific. Study findings and constraints: Clones that got smaller from day 15 to 85 had even CD4/CD8, while clones growing later tipped toward CD4+. Mostly located in CM and EM were contracting CD4+ clones, with contracting CD8+ clones located in EMRA.

There are 16 residues in the CDR3. The germline CDR1 and CDR2 sequences are SGHVS and FNYEAQ. The ends were cut back, 3 bases at V and 1 base at J, with 15 bases in the middle. Constant-segment primers served in 5'RACE that generated TCR alpha and TCR beta cDNA libraries bearing sample barcodes and UMIs. Via MiXCR, TCRdb re-called the 5' RACE reads, giving one row per CDR3 protein. The repertoire includes 120,000 to 150,000 distinct CDR3 sequences, 11% to 15% of them detected once, and about 27% sits in the top ten. This clonotype has more than one count but fewer than ten. What it binds is not known.

The receptor was isolated from an adult woman who had mild COVID-19 (a few samples of this study predate the infection). Cell type and time point are not known. The V and J genes are TRBV7-6 and TRBJ1-2; D may be TRBD1 (5 bases). Sequenced input: PBMCs or a T cell subset sorted from them (not recorded which). The CDR3 coding sequence is TGTGCCAGCAGCTTCGGTGCTGAAGGGGTTAACTATGGCTACACCTTC. Residues: CASSFGAEGVNYGYTF. Variable domain in full (rest from reference TRBV7-6 and TRBJ1-2): GAGVSQSPRYKVTKRGQDVALRCDPISGHVSLYWYRQALGQGPEFLTYFNYEAQQDKSGLPNDRFSAERPEGSISTLTIQRTEQRDSAMYRCASSFGAEGVNYGYTFGSGTRLTVV.